Shown below are 4 T cell receptor beta chains from a single sample sequenced in a study of T cells expressing NK-cell markers. After re-calling the 5' RACE reads, TCRdb lists one entry per CDR3 protein, DNA absent. The sample has about 260,000 distinct CDR3 sequences. Input material: blood T cells: a sorted CD56 or NKG2C T cell subset, CD4+ or CD8+ T cells, or bulk PBMC T cells (not recorded which). These receptors were collected from a man younger than 30 in good health.

V and J are TRBV6-1 and TRBJ1-2; the TCRdb call, TRBD1, lacks DNA for checking. The CDR3 covers 15 residues. CDR1 and CDR2 from the germline V gene are MNHNS and SASEGT. Here the CDR3 reads CASRPLQGANYGYTF.

This chain uses TRBV7-2 with TRBJ2-1. The germline CDR1 and CDR2 sequences are SGHTA and FQGNSA. This CDR3 contains 12 residues. The CDR3: CASSAPSSEQFF.

V usage is TRBV25-1 and J usage is TRBJ2-1; without DNA, the TCRdb call of TRBD2 cannot be checked. CDR3 length equals 16 residues. Germline CDR1 and CDR2: MGHDK and SYGVNS. The CDR3: CASSPTAGTYGDEQFF.

The V call is TRBV20-1, the J call TRBJ2-5; TCRdb designates TRBD2, a call that cannot be tested without DNA. This CDR3 region has 14 residues. Germline V gene lookup returns CDR1 DFQATT and CDR2 SNEGSKA (reference sequence). The chain's CDR3 is CSASLGGRTGTQYF.